Presented here are 28 T cell receptor beta chains from one specimen sequenced in a study of long-term antiretroviral therapy in people with HIV. The authors ran the immunoSEQ assay, v3.0, at survey level. Assay: immunoSEQ multiplex PCR; the TCRdb copy retains only in-frame clones and omits some. The sample has around 13,000 clones, roughly 80% seen once. The specimen comprised unsorted PBMCs, sampled 3.2 years before starting antiretroviral therapy. The origin of the receptors is a man aged 35 to 55 with HIV.

This chain links TRBV7-9 with TRBJ1-4, with a possible D match to TRBD1 (6 bases). Germline-derived CDR1 and CDR2 are SEHNR and FQNEAQ (reference sequence). There are 16 residues in the CDR3. V dropped 7 bases and J dropped 4 bases, with 19 bases sitting between them. The CDR3 here is CASTSTGGHLNEKLFF. The CDR3 DNA reads TGTGCCAGCACCTCCACCGGGGGACACCTTAATGAAAAACTGTTTTTT.

This rearrangement joins TRBV29-1 to TRBJ2-1; 7 bases are shared with TRBD2. V gave up 2 bases and J gave up 8 bases; unmatched junction bases: 3. Germline assignment: CDR1 SQVTM and CDR2 ANQGSEA. This CDR3 is built from 12 residues. CDR3 coding DNA: TGCAGCGTTGAAAAGGCGGGGGATGAGCAGTTCTTC. Its protein is CSVEKAGDEQFF.

The CDR3 DNA reads TGTGCCAGCAGCTGGGGGACAGACAATGAGCAGTTCTTC. The encoded protein is CASSWGTDNEQFF. This chain uses TRBV5-5 with TRBJ2-1; 7 nucleotides agree with TRBD1. The CDR3 loop spans 13 amino acids. With V trimmed by 3 bases and J by 5 bases, 2 bases remained unmatched. The germline V gene encodes CDR1 SGHKS and CDR2 YYEKEE (reference sequence).

V gene TRBV18 combines with J gene TRBJ2-1; 9 bases align to TRBD1. The CDR3 extends over 12 amino acids. The J segment lost 15 bases and the V segment lost 6 bases, leaving 9 bases of the junction unmatched. Germline CDR1 reads KGHSH; CDR2 reads LQKENI. CDR3 sequence (DNA): TGTGCCAGCTCGCTTGACAGGGGGGCTCCGTTCTTC. Translated: CASSLDRGAPFF.

The gene calls are TRBV29-1 and TRBJ1-1; 7 bases line up with TRBD1. CDR1 and CDR2 (germline): SQVTM, ANQGSEA. This CDR3 contains 14 residues. V gave up 6 bases and J gave up 1 base; unmatched junction bases: 8. DNA for the CDR3: TGCAGCGTCGATTGGACAGGTCAGAACACTGAAGCTTTCTTT. Amino acid sequence: CSVDWTGQNTEAFF.

The V and J genes are TRBV7-9 and TRBJ2-1; D is undetermined. The CDR3 runs 13 residues. CDR1 SEHNR and CDR2 FQNEAQ come from the germline V gene (reference sequence). Trimming left V 6 bases short and J 5 bases short, with 11 bases between. DNA of the CDR3: TGTGCCAGCAGTTACTGGACCGACAATGAGCAGTTCTTC. Translation: CASSYWTDNEQFF.

The count of this clone is one. This rearrangement joins TRBV5-1 to TRBJ2-3; D is perhaps TRBD2 (7 bases). The CDR3 contains 15 residues. Germline values: CDR1 SGHRS, CDR2 YFSETQ. Trimming cost V 4 bases and J 5 bases, with 17 bases left between them. CDR3 residues: CASSPPGGGGDTQYF. The CDR3 DNA is TGCGCCAGCAGCCCGCCGGGGGGCGGGGGAGATACGCAGTATTTT.

The chain recombines TRBV9 with TRBJ2-3, with TRBD1 identical over 7 bases. Trimming took 0 bases from V and 4 from J; bases not matched to a gene: 5. Germline-derived CDR1 and CDR2 are SGDLS and YYNGEE. This CDR3 is built from 15 residues. In DNA, the CDR3 is TGTGCCAGCAGCGTAGGACAGGGAGAAGCAGATACGCAGTATTTT. Amino acids: CASSVGQGEADTQYF. The full variable domain, completed using reference TRBV9 and TRBJ2-3, is DSGVTQTPKHLITATGQRVTLRCSPRSGDLSVYWYQQSLDQGLQFLIQYYNGEERAKGNILERFSAQQFPDLHSELNLSSLELGDSALYFCASSVGQGEADTQYFGPGTRLTVL.

The rearrangement links TRBV6-1 to TRBJ2-7, with D possibly TRBD2 on 6 matching bases. The CDR3 extends over 14 amino acids. The germline V gene encodes CDR1 MNHNS and CDR2 SASEGT. Trimming shortened V by 6 bases and J by 0 bases, and 12 bases separated the two germline ends. CDR3 nucleotides: TGTGCCAGCAGCATGGGGGGAAGCTCCTACGAGCAGTACTTC. This codes for CASSMGGSSYEQYF.

The V call is TRBV7-9, the J call TRBJ2-7; 7 nucleotides line up with TRBD2. V shed 1 base and J 3 bases; nucleotides not matched to a gene: 9. CDR1 is SEHNR and CDR2 is FQNEAQ in the germline V gene (reference sequence). There are 16 residues in the CDR3. The CDR3 DNA reads TGTGCCAGCAGCTTAGTCACTCTTGGGGAGGGCTACGAGCAGTACTTC. Translating gives CASSLVTLGEGYEQYF.

J is TRBJ2-4 and V is TRBV18, with D possibly TRBD2 on 5 matching bases. CDR1 is KGHSH and CDR2 is LQKENI in the germline V gene. Trimming removed 3 bases at V and 5 bases at J, with 14 bases between. This CDR3 is 15 amino acids long. Here the CDR3 DNA reads TGTGCCAGCTCACCCTTTTTGGACGGGGAAAACATTCAGTACTTC. This gives the protein CASSPFLDGENIQYF.

The V call is TRBV5-8, the J call TRBJ1-6; TRBD1 might be the D (6 bases). The CDR3 runs to 15 residues. Germline assignment: CDR1 SGHTS and CDR2 YDEGEE. Trimming pared 4 bases from V and 6 bases from J, leaving 14 bases between. Written as DNA, the CDR3 is TGTGCCAGCAGCGGAGGGGGACTATTTAATTCACCCCTCCACTTT. Its translation is CASSGGGLFNSPLHF.

V and J are TRBV18 and TRBJ2-3; either TRBD1 or TRBD2 may fit D (5 bases each). Germline CDR1 and CDR2: KGHSH and LQKENI. V was clipped by 5 bases and J by 0 bases, with 12 bases between them. CDR3 length equals 15 residues. CDR3 region: CASSSTGLSTDTQYF. Here the CDR3 DNA reads TGTGCCAGCTCATCCACAGGACTTAGCACAGATACGCAGTATTTT.

The chain joins TRBV10-2 to TRBJ1-5; D might be TRBD1 (6 bases). Germline V lookup: CDR1 WSHSY, CDR2 SAAADI. V was clipped by 7 bases and J by 9 bases, with 16 bases between them. The CDR3 is made up of 13 amino acids. The CDR3 coding sequence is TGCGCCAGCACCCCGGGGGGCGGGGGGCCCCAGCATTTT. Translated, it gives CASTPGGGGPQHF.

V and J are TRBV30 and TRBJ1-1; TRBD1 is a possible D gene (5 bases). CDR3 length: 13 residues. V was clipped by 0 bases and J by 1 base, with 6 bases between them. The germline V gene encodes CDR1 GTSNPN and CDR2 SVGIG (reference sequence). The CDR3 coding sequence is TGTGCCTGGAGTGTTGACAGGAACACTGAAGCTTTCTTT. As protein: CAWSVDRNTEAFF.

V and J are TRBV5-4 and TRBJ2-7, with TRBD1 matching over 8 bases. Looked up from germline, CDR1 is SGHNT and CDR2 is YYREEE (reference sequence). With 4 bases clipped from V and 3 bases from J, the junction kept 9 bases outside the gene matches. The CDR3 has 15 residues. The CDR3 DNA reads as TGTGCCAGCAGCCCTACCGGGACAGGAGACTACGAGCAGTACTTC. It yields the protein CASSPTGTGDYEQYF.

The chain is built from TRBV10-2 and TRBJ2-5; 9 bases map to TRBD2. This CDR3 region has 16 residues. Germline trimming cut 0 bases from V and 2 bases from J; bases unmatched to any gene: 4. CDR1 and CDR2 from the germline V gene are WSHSY and SAAADI. The CDR3 protein is CASSESISGGQETQYF. In nucleotides, the CDR3 is TGCGCCAGCAGTGAGTCGATTAGCGGGGGTCAAGAGACCCAGTACTTC.

CDR3 nucleotide sequence: TGTGCCAGCAGCTTGTGGACAGGGCTAACAGATACGCAGTATTTT. Encoded protein: CASSLWTGLTDTQYF. The chain combines TRBV5-5 with TRBJ2-3, with TRBD1 identical over 8 bases. The CDR3 length is 15 residues. V lost 1 base, J lost 3 bases, and 4 bases stayed unmatched. The germline gives CDR1 SGHKS, CDR2 YYEKEE (reference sequence).

The V gene is TRBV11-2, the J gene TRBJ2-3; possibly TRBD2 for D (6 bases). The CDR3 is 15 amino acids. Trimming removed 5 bases from V and 0 bases from J, with 12 bases in between. Germline CDR1 reads SGHAT; CDR2 reads FQNNGV. Here the CDR3 reads CASSRRGLSTDTQYF. In nucleotides, the CDR3 is TGTGCCAGCAGCAGACGGGGACTCAGCACAGATACGCAGTATTTT.

Only one count was recorded for this clone. The gene calls are TRBV5-1 and TRBJ1-2, with TRBD1 matching 8 bases. Germline CDR1 is SGHRS and CDR2 is YFSETQ. This CDR3 region has 16 residues. V trimming: 0 bases; J trimming: 3 bases; junction bases outside the gene matches: 7. The CDR3 sequence: CASSLVGDRSDYGYTF. The CDR3 DNA is TGCGCCAGCAGCTTGGTAGGGGACAGGAGTGACTATGGCTACACCTTC. The whole variable domain, remainder taken from reference TRBV5-1 and TRBJ1-2, is KAGVTQTPRYLIKTRGQQVTLSCSPISGHRSVSWYQQTPGQGLQFLFEYFSETQRNKGNFPGRFSGRQFSNSRSEMNVSTLELGDSALYLCASSLVGDRSDYGYTFGSGTRLTVV.

The CDR3 DNA reads TGCGCCAGCAGCCAAGTATCTGGGGGCACTGAAGCTTTCTTT. It encodes CASSQVSGGTEAFF. The chain joins TRBV4-1 to TRBJ1-1; possibly TRBD1 for D (5 bases). V lost 1 base and J lost 4, with 10 bases in between. Germline V lookup: CDR1 MGHRA, CDR2 YSYEKL. The CDR3 loop spans 14 amino acids.

The chain carries TRBV19 and TRBJ2-3, with D possibly matching TRBD2 (6 bases). In germline, CDR1 is LNHDA, CDR2 SQIVND (reference sequence). Trimming took 7 bases from V and 2 from J, leaving 13 bases between them. The CDR3 length is 14 residues. CDR3 DNA: TGTGCCAGTACCAAGGACTATTACACAGATACGCAGTATTTT. Encoded protein: CASTKDYYTDTQYF.

Here the CDR3 reads CASSLRLNTEAFF. The CDR3 DNA reads TGTGCCAGCAGCTTGCGTCTGAACACTGAAGCTTTCTTT. V is TRBV5-4 and J is TRBJ1-1, with D hard to call. This CDR3 has 13 residues. The V and J ends lost 1 base and 0 bases respectively, with 4 bases between them. Germline V gene lookup returns CDR1 SGHNT and CDR2 YYREEE (reference sequence). Combining the CDR3 with reference TRBV5-4 and TRBJ1-1 gives the whole variable domain ETGVTQSPTHLIKTRGQQVTLRCSSQSGHNTVSWYQQALGQGPQFIFQYYREEENGRGNFPPRFSGLQFPNYSSELNVNALELDDSALYLCASSLRLNTEAFFGQGTRLTVV.

V is TRBV5-4 and J is TRBJ2-3, with 8 bases identical to TRBD2. The CDR3 is made up of 16 amino acids. The V segment lost 0 bases and the J segment 3 bases; nucleotides outside the gene matches: 6. The germline CDR1 and CDR2 sequences are SGHNT and YYREEE (reference sequence). DNA of the CDR3: TGTGCCAGCAGCTTGGCCAGCAAGCGGGGGACAGATACGCAGTATTTT. Amino acids: CASSLASKRGTDTQYF.

The chain employs TRBV7-6 and TRBJ1-1; no clear D gene. The germline V and J ends were trimmed by 1 base and 3 bases, with 12 bases remaining between them. This CDR3 is 15 amino acids long. CDR1 is SGHVS, CDR2 FNYEAQ, per germline. The CDR3 is CASSLGRQDYTEAFF. CDR3 bases: TGTGCCAGCAGCTTAGGTAGGCAGGATTACACTGAAGCTTTCTTT.

To note about this clone: The junction shows a germline mismatch at one end, possibly a read error. The V call is TRBV7-9, the J call TRBJ1-2, with 7 positions matching TRBD1. Germline V gene sequence: CDR1 SEHNR, CDR2 FQNEAQ (reference sequence). The CDR3 is 16 residues long. In DNA form, the CDR3 reads TGTGCCAGCAGCCTCGAAGGACAGGCTCAACTCTATAGCTACACCTTC. It encodes CASSLEGQAQLYSYTF.

The V gene is TRBV5-1, the J gene TRBJ1-2, with TRBD1 matching 10 bases. V trimming: 2 bases; J trimming: 3 bases; junction bases outside the gene matches: 4. This CDR3 region has 15 residues. Looked up from germline, CDR1 is SGHRS and CDR2 is YFSETQ. The CDR3 DNA follows: TGCGCCAGCAGCTTAATGACAGGGGGCGACTATGGCTACACCTTC. Protein product: CASSLMTGGDYGYTF.

The chain combines TRBV6-1 with TRBJ1-2; D remains unclear. V shed 9 bases and J shed 5 bases, with 7 bases lying between them. From germline, CDR1 is MNHNS and CDR2 SASEGT. The CDR3 spans 10 residues. CDR3 DNA sequence: TGTGCCAGTCAGTTATATGGCTACACCTTC. It yields the protein CASQLYGYTF.